The 23 T cell receptor beta chains below all came from one sample that was sequenced in a study of lymphopenia after photon versus proton radiotherapy. TCRdb keeps only in-frame clones here, not all; method: immunoSEQ multiplex PCR. The sample lists under 70,000 clones, roughly 92% occurring once. This specimen was peripheral blood, taken from a patient treated with photon-based radiotherapy. These receptors all stem from a woman between 40 and 55 years old with cholangiocarcinoma.

The chain uses TRBV6-1 and TRBJ1-5, with 7 bases fitting TRBD1. The CDR3 extends over 15 amino acids. The germline gives CDR1 MNHNS, CDR2 SASEGT. V lost 5 bases and J lost 2; bases outside the gene matches: 6. DNA of the CDR3: TGTGCCAGCAGTAAGGGGGCGTTGGGCAATCAGCCCCAGCATTTT. It yields the protein CASSKGALGNQPQHF.

Concerning this clone: The identical CDR3 is also encoded by other nucleotide sequences in the sample. The V and J genes are TRBV5-1 and TRBJ2-5; unclear D gene. The CDR3 is made up of 11 amino acids. Germline assignment: CDR1 SGHRS and CDR2 YFSETQ. Trimming left V 2 bases short and J 2 bases short, with 1 base between. CDR3 DNA sequence: TGCGCCAGCAGCTTACAAGAGACCCAGTACTTC. This gives the protein CASSLQETQYF. The whole variable domain, remainder taken from reference TRBV5-1 and TRBJ2-5, is KAGVTQTPRYLIKTRGQQVTLSCSPISGHRSVSWYQQTPGQGLQFLFEYFSETQRNKGNFPGRFSGRQFSNSRSEMNVSTLELGDSALYLCASSLQETQYFGPGTRLLVL.

This sequence joins TRBV2 and TRBJ2-3, with TRBD2 identical over 14 bases. This CDR3 contains 16 residues. Trimming took 4 bases from V and 4 from J; bases not matched to a gene: 4. Germline V gene data show CDR1 as SNHLY and CDR2 as FYNNEI. The CDR3 region is CASSGGLAGAADTQYF. The CDR3 nucleotides are TGTGCCAGCAGTGGGGGACTAGCGGGGGCAGCAGATACGCAGTATTTT.

The chain is built from TRBV7-6 and TRBJ2-5; TRBD2 might be the D (6 bases). V was trimmed by 5 bases and J by 2 bases, leaving 15 bases between them. This CDR3 is 15 amino acids long. Looked up from germline, CDR1 is SGHVS and CDR2 is FNYEAQ. The DNA for the CDR3 is TGTGCCAGCAGCCCGCGGGCGGGGTTTCAAGAGACCCAGTACTTC. Its translation is CASSPRAGFQETQYF.

This clone was observed a single time. The CDR3 loop is CASSVGGGELFF. The DNA of the CDR3 is TGTGCCAGCAGCGTAGGGGGCGGGGAGCTGTTTTTT. The genes are TRBV9 and TRBJ2-2; D gene uncertain. CDR3 length: 12 amino acids. Trimming shortened V by 0 bases and J by 7 bases, and 4 bases separated the two germline ends. The V gene's germline CDR1 is SGDLS and CDR2 YYNGEE.

The V call is TRBV6-5, the J call TRBJ1-1, with TRBD1 matching over 7 bases. The CDR3 length is 13 residues. After removal of 6 bases from V and 2 bases from J, the junction contained 3 bases not matched to a gene. Germline CDR1 and CDR2: MNHEY and SVGAGI. The CDR3 reads CASRTGPNTEAFF. In DNA form, the CDR3 reads TGTGCCAGCAGGACAGGGCCCAACACTGAAGCTTTCTTT.

The CDR3 loop reads CASSSTGTSGRGHEQFF. The CDR3 region has the DNA TGTGCCAGCAGCAGTACCGGGACTAGCGGGAGAGGCCATGAGCAGTTCTTC. V usage is TRBV7-8 and J usage is TRBJ2-1; 14 bases map to TRBD2. The J segment lost 8 bases and the V segment lost 5 bases, leaving 11 bases of the junction unmatched. Germline V gives CDR1 SGHVS, CDR2 FQNEAQ. The length of the CDR3 is 17 residues.

The chain joins TRBV19 to TRBJ1-1; D not resolved. V was trimmed by 6 bases and J by 0 bases, leaving 14 bases between them. This CDR3 is 15 amino acids long. The germline V gene has CDR1 LNHDA and CDR2 SQIVND (reference sequence). DNA of the CDR3: TGTGCCAGTAGCCCCTTAGGGCAAATGAACACTGAAGCTTTCTTT. Protein: CASSPLGQMNTEAFF.

V is TRBV19 and J is TRBJ1-1; D not resolved. V lost 9 bases and J 0 bases, leaving 11 bases between the germline ends. The V gene's germline CDR1 is LNHDA and CDR2 SQIVND (reference sequence). The CDR3 totals 13 residues. CDR3 DNA: TGTGCCAGCTCCGAGACACTGAACACTGAAGCTTTCTTT. Its translation is CASSETLNTEAFF.

This rearrangement joins TRBV27 to TRBJ2-7; 10 bases line up with TRBD2. V dropped 5 bases and J dropped 9; count of bases not matched to a gene: 16. This CDR3 has 16 amino acids. Germline CDR1 is MNHEY and CDR2 is SMNVEV (reference sequence). The CDR3 DNA sequence: TGTGCCAGCAGTCCCGGTACTAGCGGGGTCCCTACGGGGCAGTACTTC. Amino acids: CASSPGTSGVPTGQYF.

The genes are TRBV6-1 and TRBJ1-1; maybe TRBD1 (5 bases). CDR1 is MNHNS, CDR2 SASEGT, per germline. The CDR3 has 18 residues. V was pared by 3 bases and J by 0 bases, with 20 bases between. The CDR3 is CASSDGLRDSWMNTEAFF. The CDR3 bases are TGTGCCAGCAGTGACGGCCTACGGGACTCTTGGATGAACACTGAAGCTTTCTTT.

This chain connects TRBV29-1 to TRBJ1-1; D is ambiguous. The CDR3 sequence is 14 residues long. Deletions cut 5 bases from V and 5 bases from J, with 18 bases between. Germline CDR1 SQVTM, CDR2 ANQGSEA. CDR3 in DNA: TGCAGCGTTCCCCTGGACCCTCTTAGGACTGAAGCTTTCTTT. This codes for CSVPLDPLRTEAFF.

The chain carries TRBV28 and TRBJ2-7; D not resolved. V lost 6 bases and J 0 bases, leaving 6 bases between the germline ends. The CDR3 covers 12 residues. Germline V lookup: CDR1 MDHEN, CDR2 SYDVKM. As DNA, the CDR3 is TGTGCCAGCAGCTTCAGCTCCTACGAGCAGTACTTC. Its protein is CASSFSSYEQYF.

The chain couples TRBV6-6 to TRBJ2-5; possible D gene TRBD1, 7 bases. Per germline, CDR1 MNHNY and CDR2 SVGAGI (reference sequence). The V gene lost 6 bases and the J gene lost 5 bases, with 10 bases spanning the gap. This CDR3 is 12 amino acids long. CDR3 nucleotide sequence: TGTGCCAGCAGCCCAGGGGGGGAGACCCAGTACTTC. Amino acid sequence: CASSPGGETQYF.

The genes are TRBV14 and TRBJ2-7; D may be TRBD1 or TRBD2 (5 bases each). Germline-derived CDR1 and CDR2 are SGHDN and FVKESK. The CDR3 is made up of 15 amino acids. Trimming removed 6 bases at V and 5 bases at J, with 20 bases between. The CDR3 is CASSQIMGVRNEQYF. For the CDR3, the DNA is TGTGCCAGCAGTCAGATTATGGGGGTTCGGAACGAGCAGTACTTC.

The chain employs TRBV20-1 and TRBJ2-7; D is undetermined. This CDR3 comprises 10 residues. The germline gives CDR1 DFQATT, CDR2 SNEGSKA (reference sequence). The V and J ends lost 5 bases and 4 bases respectively, with 6 bases between them. DNA of the CDR3: TGCAGTGCTGGGGATTACGAGCAGTACTTC. This codes for CSAGDYEQYF.

The chain couples TRBV7-9 to TRBJ1-1; maybe TRBD1 (6 bases). CDR3 length: 15 amino acids. V was clipped by 1 base and J by 8 bases, with 17 bases between them. Germline V gene data show CDR1 as SEHNR and CDR2 as FQNEAQ (reference sequence). This chain's CDR3 is CASSLERRTDSEAFF. DNA of the CDR3: TGTGCCAGCAGCTTAGAGAGGCGGACAGACTCCGAAGCTTTCTTT.

This clone was recorded only once. The chain employs TRBV5-1 and TRBJ2-1; 10 bases are shared with TRBD2. The length of the CDR3 is 16 residues. The J segment lost 2 bases and the V segment lost 4 bases, leaving 6 bases of the junction unmatched. Germline lookup yields CDR1 SGHRS and CDR2 YFSETQ. Here the CDR3 reads CASSQGTSGAYNEQFF. As DNA, the CDR3 is TGCGCCAGCAGCCAAGGAACTAGCGGGGCCTACAATGAGCAGTTCTTC.

This clone was counted a few times. The genes are TRBV5-4 and TRBJ2-3, with TRBD2 matching over 9 bases. Trimming cost V 5 bases and J 4 bases; bases outside gene matches: 5. Germline lookup yields CDR1 SGHNT and CDR2 YYREEE (reference sequence). The CDR3 runs 14 residues. For the CDR3, the DNA is TGTGCCAGCAGGCCGGGACTAGCATCAGATACGCAGTATTTT. This translates into CASRPGLASDTQYF.

The V gene is TRBV15, the J gene TRBJ1-5, with 10 bases that match TRBD1. The J segment lost 1 base and the V segment lost 3 bases, leaving 9 bases of the junction unmatched. CDR3 length: 18 amino acids. Germline CDR1 reads LNHNV; CDR2 reads YYDKDF (reference sequence). DNA for the CDR3: TGTGCCACCAGCAGCCGGGACAGGGGTGAGGGAAGCAATCAGCCCCAGCATTTT. Encoded protein: CATSSRDRGEGSNQPQHF.

The J gene is TRBJ1-6, the V gene TRBV27; TRBD1 aligns across 7 bases. This CDR3 region has 14 residues. Trimming cost V 7 bases and J 14 bases; bases outside gene matches: 14. Germline V lookup: CDR1 MNHEY, CDR2 SMNVEV (reference sequence). CDR3 in amino acids: CASTYDRERATLHF. As DNA, the CDR3 is TGTGCCAGCACCTACGACAGGGAGAGGGCCACCCTCCACTTT.

The chain has TRBV11-1 and TRBJ2-1; the match to TRBD2 covers 11 bases. V was clipped by 4 bases and J by 6 bases; unmatched bases: 5. From germline, CDR1 is SGHAT and CDR2 FQDESV (reference sequence). The CDR3 consists of 15 residues. The CDR3 is CASSSIAGGLNEQFF. CDR3 coding DNA: TGTGCCAGCAGCTCGATAGCGGGAGGGCTCAATGAGCAGTTCTTC.

The chain combines TRBV11-2 with TRBJ2-3; D is uncertain. Trimming left V 6 bases short and J 7 bases short, with 14 bases between. From germline, CDR1 is SGHAT and CDR2 FQNNGV. The CDR3 loop spans 13 amino acids. The CDR3 coding sequence is TGTGCCAGCAGTTGGGGTGGGCAAAATACGCAGTATTTT. Encoded protein: CASSWGGQNTQYF.